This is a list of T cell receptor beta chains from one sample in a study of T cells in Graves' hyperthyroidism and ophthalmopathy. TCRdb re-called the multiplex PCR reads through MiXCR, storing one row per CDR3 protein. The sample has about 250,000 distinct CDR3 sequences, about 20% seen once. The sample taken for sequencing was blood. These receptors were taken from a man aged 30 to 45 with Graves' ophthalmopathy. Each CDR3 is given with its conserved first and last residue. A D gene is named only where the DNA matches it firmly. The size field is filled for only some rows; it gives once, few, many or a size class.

CASSSDGTGGEGEQYF	TGTGCCAGCAGTTCAGATGGGACAGGGGGCGAAGGGGAGCAGTACTTC	TRBD1	TRBJ2-7	-	TRBV12-3/TRBV12-4
CASSVAPSGTEAFF	TGTGCCAGCAGCGTAGCCCCGAGCGGCACTGAAGCTTTCTTT	-	TRBJ1-1	-	TRBV9
CASGGQDRNGELFF	TGTGCCAGCGGAGGACAAGATAGAAACGGGGAGCTGTTTTTT	-	TRBJ2-2	once	TRBV7-6
CASSPGTTGWVYEQYF	TGTGCCAGCAGCCCCGGGACTACAGGTTGGGTCTACGAGCAGTACTTC	TRBD2	TRBJ2-7	-	TRBV7-2
CASSGQTGNTIYF	TGTGCCAGCAGTGGCCAAACTGGAAACACCATATATTTT	-	TRBJ1-3	few	TRBV6-1
CASSTGGDYTEAFF	TGTGCCAGCAGTACAGGGGGAGATTACACTGAAGCTTTCTTT	TRBD1	TRBJ1-1	few	TRBV6-1
CSARGGTGNGELFF	TGCAGTGCTAGAGGAGGGACAGGGAACGGGGAGCTGTTTTTT	TRBD1	TRBJ2-2	many	TRBV20-1
CASRAGTGGAGGLAGEQYF	TGTGCCAGCAGAGCCGGGACAGGGGGCGCTGGGGGACTAGCGGGAGAGCAGTACTTC	-	TRBJ2-7	few	TRBV6-1
CASSPSEVTYEQYF	TGTGCCAGCAGCCCCTCGGAGGTGACCTACGAGCAGTACTTC	-	TRBJ2-7	many	TRBV11-3
CASSMTSGISYEQYF	TGTGCCAGCAGCATGACTAGCGGGATCTCCTACGAGCAGTACTTC	TRBD2	TRBJ2-7	few	TRBV5-4
CSASFPGPTTEAFF	TGCAGTGCTAGCTTTCCGGGACCGACGACTGAAGCTTTCTTT	-	TRBJ1-1	-	TRBV20-1
CASSISSGNTGELFF	TGTGCCAGCAGCATTTCTAGCGGGAACACCGGGGAGCTGTTTTTT	TRBD2	TRBJ2-2	few	TRBV7-2
CASSFQGNLNTEAFF	TGCGCCAGCAGCTTTCAGGGAAATTTGAACACTGAAGCTTTCTTT	-	TRBJ1-1	few	TRBV5-1
CASSHPSGRGQEQYF	TGCGCCAGCAGCCACCCTAGCGGGAGGGGGCAAGAGCAGTACTTC	TRBD2	TRBJ2-7	-	TRBV4-1
CASSREGLNSPLHF	TGTGCCAGCTCACGGGAGGGTCTAAATTCACCCCTCCACTTT	-	TRBJ1-6	-	TRBV18
CATSRDGYGYTF	TGTGCCACCAGCAGAGATGGGTATGGCTACACCTTC	-	TRBJ1-2	-	TRBV15
CASSSPAGAYNEQFF	TGTGCCAGCAGTTCTCCAGCGGGAGCCTACAATGAGCAGTTCTTC	TRBD2	TRBJ2-1	many	TRBV12-3/TRBV12-4
CASSQRAPGPLSYNEQFF	TGTGCCAGCAGCCAACGTGCGCCGGGACCACTTTCCTACAATGAGCAGTTCTTC	-	TRBJ2-1	-	TRBV3-1
CSARDPSGQGEKLFF	TGCAGTGCTAGAGATCCGAGCGGCCAGGGCGAAAAACTGTTTTTT	-	TRBJ1-4	-	TRBV20-1
CASSFPGLSENTEAFF	TGTGCCAGCAGTTTTCCGGGACTGAGCGAAAACACTGAAGCTTTCTTT	-	TRBJ1-1	-	TRBV28
CASGGGEKSETQYF	TGTGCTAGTGGGGGGGGTGAGAAGTCCGAGACCCAGTACTTC	-	TRBJ2-5	-	TRBV12-5